These T cell receptor beta chains were read from a single sample in a study of blood T cell repertoires in COVID-19. This table comes from immunoSEQ multiplex PCR, and its TCRdb copy is limited to in-frame clones, with some not included. Seen here are about 150,000 clones, approximately 90% observed once, and the top ten hold 2.4%. Sequenced material: peripheral blood. The receptors were gathered from a woman in her 70s with acute or convalescent COVID-19. CDR3s leave out the opening cysteine and the closing phenylalanine or tryptophan.

>TRBV18
ASSPRQGDGSNQPQH
>TRBV10-3
AISARVEPNEKLF
>TRBV7-2
ASSPRTGNTGELF
>TRBV5-8
ASSGRTREQY
>TRBV7-9
ASSLGGSAGELF
>TRBV2
ASIPKGHTEAF
>TRBV7-3
ASSNRGDTEAF
>TRBV27
ASSSAGVGDTEAF
>TRBV2
ASSEASALGGQPQH
>TRBV18
ASSPRTGTNEQF
>TRBV12-3/TRBV12-4
ASSWQGYQPQH
>TRBV19
ASRLRHGSNYEQY
>TRBV2
ASSENRDSPYGGEQY
>TRBV2
ASRPSGTGGTQY
>TRBV10-3
AISDAVGAHQETQY
>TRBV2
ATTRGRTGELF
>TRBV14
ASSQAWGAGGPRY
>TRBV7-2
ASSQQGYTEAF
>TRBV18
ASSPGLAGTGELF
>TRBV19
ASSVQVRHQPQH
>TRBV14
ASSQSQGAGANVLT
>TRBV7-9
ASSLAFISYNEQF
>TRBV7-2
ASSPRWDRGHYGYT
>TRBV19
ASIGQGGGELF
>TRBV6-4
ASSARLAGDFNEQF
>TRBV5-1
ASSLDRGEDIQY
>TRBV7-6
ASSLGTGNTSPLH
>TRBV10-3
AISGRDISYEQY
>TRBV4-2
ASSQGGFGIAGNQPQH